The present T cell receptor beta chain was sequenced within a study of PD-L1 blockade in urothelial cancer. On the study more broadly: Male patients with bladder-origin urothelial cancer numbered about nine tenths of the roughly 29. In terms of prior chemotherapy, patients had received 0 to 3 regimens.

As to time point: pretreatment peripheral blood. The repertoire was sequenced with immunoSEQ multiplex PCR; TCRdb's copy has only in-frame clones and lacks some. Of more than 85,000 clones detected, around 90% appear once; the ten largest clones hold about 2%. This CDR3 spans 15 amino acids. The V segment lost 3 bases and the J segment 3 bases; nucleotides outside the gene matches: 5. Germline V lookup: CDR1 SGHDN, CDR2 FVKESK. V gene TRBV14 combines with J gene TRBJ2-3; TRBD2 matches 8 bases. Material: PBMCs, obtained around atezolizumab (anti-PD-L1) treatment. This TCR derives from a man aged 55 to 70 with urothelial cancer. CDR3 sequence: CASSHLAGGTDTQYF. The CDR3, as DNA: TGTGCCAGCAGCCATCTGGCGGGGGGTACAGATACGCAGTATTTT.